Shown below are 15 T cell receptor beta chains from a single sample sequenced in a study of control samples from healthy donors and cancer patients. Produced via immunoSEQ multiplex PCR; TCRdb's table is partial and in-frame only. The sample lists about 120,000 clones, about 83% seen once, with about an eighth in the top ten. Sequencing used blood. These receptors were taken from a man aged 30 to 45 in good health.

The CDR3 region has the DNA TGTGCCAGTAGTCTCACAAATACCTACGAGCAGTACTTC. Translated: CASSLTNTYEQYF. The rearrangement uses TRBV19 and TRBJ2-7; D is unclear. The V end was cut by 5 bases, the J end by 2 bases, with 10 bases between. This CDR3 has 13 residues. The germline V gene has CDR1 LNHDA and CDR2 SQIVND (reference sequence).

As to this clone: This CDR3 is also generated by other DNA sequences in the sample. The genes are TRBV28 and TRBJ1-2; D call uncertain. Trimming pared 5 bases from V and 7 bases from J, leaving 11 bases between. This CDR3 has 12 residues. Germline CDR1 reads MDHEN; CDR2 reads SYDVKM. The CDR3 nucleotides are TGTGCCAGCAGTAGTGTGCGGCTTGGCTACACCTTC. Translation: CASSSVRLGYTF.

The chain couples TRBV11-3 to TRBJ2-7, with D possibly matching TRBD1 (6 bases). CDR1 is SGHNT and CDR2 is YENEEA in the germline V gene. Deletions cut 5 bases from V and 4 bases from J, with 21 bases between. The CDR3 length is 16 residues. DNA of the CDR3: TGTGCCAGCAGCGGACGACAGGTTAACAGCCTTTACGAGCAGTACTTC. Its protein product is CASSGRQVNSLYEQYF.

This rearrangement joins TRBV20-1 to TRBJ2-4; D is possibly TRBD2 (5 bases). V dropped 6 bases and J dropped 16 bases, with 19 bases sitting between them. This CDR3 region has 11 residues. CDR1 DFQATT and CDR2 SNEGSKA come from the germline V gene (reference sequence). Here the CDR3 DNA reads TGCAGTGCACCCGTTGAGAGGGCGAAATACTTC. Translated, it gives CSAPVERAKYF.

The rearrangement links TRBV5-4 to TRBJ2-5, with D possibly called TRBD1 or TRBD2 (5 bases each). V shed 0 bases and J shed 1 base, with 7 bases lying between them. Germline CDR1 is SGHNT and CDR2 is YYREEE (reference sequence). The CDR3 covers 14 residues. The CDR3 here is CASSLVGGQETQYF. CDR3 nucleotide sequence: TGTGCCAGCAGCTTGGTTGGGGGCCAAGAGACCCAGTACTTC.

This chain uses TRBV29-1 with TRBJ2-7; D may be TRBD1 (6 bases). Germline CDR1 is SQVTM and CDR2 is ANQGSEA. This CDR3 is 12 amino acids long. V dropped 3 bases and J dropped 7 bases, with 13 bases sitting between them. The DNA for the CDR3 is TGCAGCGTTGAGGAAGGGGGTAGGGAGCAGTACTTC. It translates to CSVEEGGREQYF.

The chain combines TRBV12-3 or TRBV12-4 with TRBJ1-5, with D possibly matching TRBD1 (6 bases). Trimming removed 3 bases from V and 10 bases from J, with 10 bases in between. This CDR3 contains 12 residues. In DNA form, the CDR3 reads TGTGCCAGCAGTTTCGGGGGCCAACCCCAGCATTTT. It is translated as CASSFGGQPQHF.

The V call is TRBV7-9, the J call TRBJ2-3, with TRBD1 matching over 7 bases. The length of the CDR3 is 14 residues. Germline lookup yields CDR1 SEHNR and CDR2 FQNEAQ (reference sequence). Trimming at V came to 3 bases and at J to 6 bases, leaving 6 bases not matched to a gene. The CDR3 DNA is TGTGCCAGCAGCTTGGGACAGCCCCCCGATACGCAGTATTTT. Amino acids: CASSLGQPPDTQYF.

V gene TRBV11-3 combines with J gene TRBJ2-5, with D perhaps matching TRBD2 (6 bases). This CDR3 has 13 residues. Trimming took off 1 base at V and 5 bases at J, with 8 bases between the two ends. CDR1 and CDR2 (germline): SGHNT, YENEEA. This CDR3 reads CASSLVGRETQYF. In nucleotides, the CDR3 is TGTGCCAGCAGCTTAGTAGGGAGGGAGACCCAGTACTTC. Based on the CDR3 plus reference TRBV11-3 and TRBJ2-5, the full variable domain is EAGVVQSPRYKIIEKKQPVAFWCNPISGHNTLYWYLQNLGQGPELLIRYENEEAVDDSQLPKDRFSAERLKGVDSTLKIQPAELGDSAVYLCASSLVGRETQYFGPGTRLLVL.

The chain employs TRBV5-5 and TRBJ1-1, with 9 nucleotides matching TRBD1. The CDR3 totals 14 residues. Germline V lookup: CDR1 SGHKS, CDR2 YYEKEE (reference sequence). V shed 0 bases, J shed 7 bases, and the junction held 4 bases outside the gene matches. CDR3 in DNA: TGTGCCAGCAGCTTGGTGGGACAGGGTCGTGAAGCTTTCTTT. It translates to CASSLVGQGREAFF.

The chain couples TRBV11-3 to TRBJ2-3; 7 bases fit TRBD1. The germline V gene encodes CDR1 SGHNT and CDR2 YENEEA. CDR3 length equals 15 residues. J gave up 1 base and V 6 bases, and 7 bases lay outside the gene matches. The CDR3 loop is CASSLRGQRTDTQYF. CDR3 coding DNA: TGTGCCAGCAGTCTAAGGGGGCAGCGCACAGATACGCAGTATTTT.

The chain links TRBV5-1 to TRBJ2-7, with D perhaps TRBD2 (5 bases). V lost 3 bases and J 1 base, leaving 14 bases between the germline ends. Germline V lookup: CDR1 SGHRS, CDR2 YFSETQ. The CDR3 totals 15 residues. Here the CDR3 reads CASSSKPGLSYEQYF. The DNA for the CDR3 is TGCGCCAGCAGCTCAAAACCGGGATTATCCTACGAGCAGTACTTC.

A few counts support this clone. V usage is TRBV5-6 and J usage is TRBJ1-4, with TRBD1 identical over 7 bases. The CDR3 contains 15 residues. V was pared by 3 bases and J by 7 bases, with 9 bases of the junction left unmatched. CDR1 is SGHDT and CDR2 is YYEEEE in the germline V gene. CDR3 sequence reads: CASSSRTGRGEKLFF. CDR3 nucleotide sequence: TGTGCCAGCAGCTCGCGGACAGGACGAGGTGAAAAACTGTTTTTT.

The chain joins TRBV6-5 to TRBJ1-1, with 10 bases lining up with TRBD1. Losses at the gene ends were 7 bases for V and 2 bases for J; bases not matched to a gene: 4. The CDR3 sequence is 14 residues long. Germline assignment: CDR1 MNHEY and CDR2 SVGAGI. The CDR3 sequence: CASIRTGGNTEAFF. Written as DNA, the CDR3 is TGTGCCAGCATAAGGACAGGGGGAAACACTGAAGCTTTCTTT.

This clone was seen once. V is TRBV3-1 (or the pseudogene TRBV3-2) and J is TRBJ1-1; D is undetermined. This CDR3 has 11 residues. Germline CDR1 is LGHDT and CDR2 is YNNKEL (reference sequence). The germline V and J ends were trimmed by 1 base and 10 bases, with 7 bases remaining between them. CDR3 in amino acids: CASSQGMGAFF. The CDR3 nucleotides are TGTGCCAGCAGCCAAGGGATGGGAGCTTTCTTT.